This entry concerns a single T cell receptor (beta chain). This clonotype has a count of ten or more. The clone's antigen remains unknown. Sequence at one end of the junction differs from germline and may be a read error. Amplification of TCR beta CDR3 regions was carried out from RNA transcripts. The first round of RT-PCR for the TCR CDR3 was performed with the HTBI primer set and the Qiagen OneStep RT-PCR kit. Libraries were constructed in a second round of multiplex PCR, after which size selection and purification were carried out. Libraries were sequenced paired-end with 100 bp reads on an Illumina HiSeq2000. From the authors' description of their analysis: Raw data were processed with SOAPnuke, discarding reads with adapters, uncalled bases, mean Phred below 15, or no exact constant-primer or identifier match. High-quality paired reads were merged with COPE v1.2.5, and unique nucleotide sequences were defined as clonotypes. MiTCR v1.1 was used to align clonotypes to the IMGT TRBV, TRBD and TRBJ reference segments. Only V-J combinations with frequency above 0.0001, covering roughly 99% of repertoires, were analysed. A TCS score was defined as the ratio of F50 (clonal expansion) to E x V (chaos), with BLOSUM62-based TCRdist applied between CDR3 peptides within each V-J. Welch's t-statistics and random forest reduced 514 V-J features to some 14, which were used in a naive Bayes classifier (R e1071). TCRdb reprocessing: public reads trimmed at Q25 with fastp, clones called with MiXCR, in-frame beta chains kept. Rows with one shared CDR3 protein collapse into an entry with the most common genes and DNA. The authors' filters were not applied to this entry. In this sample the table shows about 540,000 distinct CDR3 sequences, 46% of which occur a single time. 6.5% to 9% of the sample rests with the top ten.

This sample stems from a study of T cells in Graves' hyperthyroidism and ophthalmopathy (dated by TCRdb to between 2018 and 2020). Study-level background: To identify TCR V-J signatures that set the groups apart, the researchers used a discovery cohort of roughly 100 patients, made up of roughly 45 with Graves' ophthalmopathy and about 60 with stable Graves' hyperthyroidism. For training and testing, the roughly 100 patients in the discovery cohort were randomly divided in a 7:3 ratio. After blood sampling, hyperthyroidism patients were treated with methimazole at a starting dose of 30 mg daily, and ophthalmopathy patients were treated with high-dose intravenous methylprednisolone. Thyroid tissue and blood T-cell repertoires from six Graves' hyperthyroidism patients were also compared in the study. Prospective prediction of ophthalmopathy was tested in an independent validation cohort consisting of about 20 hyperthyroidism patients and some 15 patients who later progressed to ophthalmopathy. The paper describes TCR Vbeta CDR3 sequencing of about 140 peripheral blood samples, made up of some 42 ophthalmopathy patients, some 80 hyperthyroidism patients and some 17 progressor patients. Broad study findings and their caveats: Most expanded thyroid clonotypes (frequency above 0.001) were also found in blood, which suggests that blood repertoires may mirror thyroid immune responses. In validation, the model predicted progression to ophthalmopathy a median of roughly six months before onset, with around 70% sensitivity and about 72% specificity. Sample size was not statistically predetermined, and investigators were not blinded to group allocation. Ophthalmopathy was separated from stable hyperthyroidism by a 13 V-J signature model, with around 90% sensitivity and about 81% specificity obtained in cross-validation and 80%/75% obtained in testing.

Stable Graves' hyperthyroidism was defined as no progression to ophthalmopathy during 18 months of follow-up. Hyperthyroidism patients were newly diagnosed, with disease duration under 2 months, and aged 18 to 65 years. The study excluded patients with uncontrolled infections, other autoimmune diseases, pregnancy or lactation. Diagnoses were established on the basis of clinical symptoms, serum thyroxine and TRAb, thyroid ultrasound, and orbital computed tomography. Trizol reagent was used to extract total RNA, and RNA quality was then checked on an Agilent 2100 Bioanalyzer. The CDR3 holds 13 amino acids from the cysteine to the phenylalanine. Just the 39-base CDR3 DNA is kept, in frame starting at base 1.

This TCR was recovered from a woman under 30 with Graves' hyperthyroidism. Donor details come from another sample of the same person, matched by shared clones. In this chain, TRBV12-3 or TRBV12-4 is recombined with TRBJ1-2, with the D gene too uncertain to name. The sequencing input was peripheral blood or thyroid tissue (not recorded which). The DNA reads TGTGCCAGCAGCTTAGATGGTGTCTATGGCTACACCTTC. It encodes CASSLDGVYGYTF.